This T cell receptor (beta chain) appears in the sequencing data of a study of early stage breast cancer tumors. A word on this clone: Its target is not known.

The study, taken as a whole, reports: Blood repertoires resembled normal breast more than tumor. Enriched TCRB sequences shared across patients were mostly commonly generated sequences.

The V gene end was trimmed by 3 bases and the J gene end by 0 bases; junction bases not matched to a gene: 4. CDR3 size: 16 residues. CDR1 and CDR2 from the germline V gene are LNHDA and SQIVND (reference sequence). Blood replicates held 0.5 ug DNA, tumor or normal breast approximately 1.5 ug, two each. Sequencing was performed with immunoSEQ multiplex PCR; in TCRdb, only in-frame clones are kept and a portion is missing. Among about 30,000 clones, roughly two thirds were seen once, and the ten largest hold around 34%. Sequencing used blood. V and J are TRBV19 and TRBJ2-1; 8 bases align to TRBD1. The clonotype was recovered from a person between 45 and 65 years old with breast cancer. The DNA for the CDR3 is TGTGCCAGTAGTATCAACAGGGGGATCTCCTACAATGAGCAGTTCTTC. This translates into CASSINRGISYNEQFF.